This T cell receptor beta chain was recorded in a study of T cells in Graves' hyperthyroidism and ophthalmopathy (dated by TCRdb to between 2018 and 2021). With respect to the entire study: Peripheral blood was sampled at the time of initial diagnosis, prior to any treatment. To identify TCR V-J signatures that set the groups apart, the researchers used a discovery cohort of 100 patients, made up of fewer than 50 with Graves' ophthalmopathy and some 60 with stable Graves' hyperthyroidism. Prospective prediction of ophthalmopathy was tested in an independent validation cohort of approximately 19 hyperthyroidism patients and some 17 patients who later progressed to ophthalmopathy. The 75 to 100 discovery patients were randomly split 7:3 into training and test sets. In over five Graves' hyperthyroidism patients, the study also compared T-cell repertoires from thyroid tissue with T-cell repertoires from blood. Once sampling was done, hyperthyroidism patients were given methimazole at a starting dose of 30 mg daily, whereas ophthalmopathy patients were given high-dose intravenous methylprednisolone. The paper describes TCR Vbeta CDR3 sequencing of 120 to 150 peripheral blood samples, made up of fewer than 50 ophthalmopathy patients, around 73 hyperthyroidism patients and 17 progressor patients.

Reading from cysteine to phenylalanine, the CDR3 counts 16 amino acids. Only the CDR3 portion is preserved as DNA: 48 bases, with reading frame beginning at the first base. From the germline V gene, CDR1 is SQVTM and CDR2 is ANQGSEA. Trimming leaves V shorter by 3 bases and J shorter by 7 bases, with the junction holding 11 bases beyond the gene matches. The TCR beta CDR3 regions were amplified from the RNA transcripts. The first round of RT-PCR for the TCR CDR3 was performed with the HTBI primer set and the Qiagen OneStep RT-PCR kit. The libraries were constructed in a second round of multiplex PCR and then size-selected and purified. Sequencing of the libraries was done on an Illumina HiSeq2000 using paired-end 100 bp reads. Regarding the original processing steps: SOAPnuke was used to process the raw data, removing reads that contained adapters or uncalled bases, had a mean Phred below 15, or lacked an exact match to the constant primer or identifier. COPE v1.2.5 was used to merge high-quality paired reads, and clonotypes were defined as unique nucleotide sequences. MiTCR v1.1 was used to align clonotypes to the IMGT TRBV, TRBD and TRBJ reference segments. Analysis was restricted to V-J combinations with a frequency above 0.0001, which covered roughly 99% of repertoires. A TCS score was defined as the ratio between F50 (clonal expansion) and ExV (chaos), using BLOSUM62-based TCRdist between CDR3 peptides within each V-J. Welch's t-statistics and random forest reduced 500 to 650 V-J features to about 12, which were used in a naive Bayes classifier (R e1071). The public reads were reprocessed in TCRdb via fastp at Q25 and MiXCR, keeping in-frame beta chains. Every entry covers one CDR3 protein and lists the most common genes and DNA from its rows. The V and J calls were not made by the authors but by TCRdb's processing. For this sample there are about 690,000 distinct CDR3 sequences; around 15% appear just once. The ten largest clonotypes hold less than 20% of the sample.

Worth noting for this clonotype: Its antigen remains undetermined. No base quality values were provided; no much bigger clone lies one nucleotide off.

A patient counted as having stable Graves' hyperthyroidism if no progression to ophthalmopathy occurred over 18 months of follow-up. Hyperthyroidism patients were aged 18 to 65 years and newly diagnosed, with disease duration of less than 2 months. The study excluded patients with uncontrolled infections, other autoimmune diseases, pregnancy or lactation. Clinical symptoms, serum thyroxine and TRAb, thyroid ultrasound, and orbital computed tomography formed the basis for the diagnoses. PBMCs were separated from roughly 9.6 ml of fresh peripheral blood using Ficoll-Paque density gradient centrifugation. Trizol reagent was used to extract total RNA, and RNA quality was then checked on an Agilent 2100 Bioanalyzer. General findings and caveats noted by the study authors: Most expanded thyroid clonotypes (frequency above 0.001) were also found in blood, which suggests that blood repertoires may mirror thyroid immune responses. In validation, the model predicted progression to ophthalmopathy a median of roughly six months before onset, with over 55% sensitivity and roughly 77% specificity. No statistical method was used to fix the sample size in advance, and group allocation was not hidden from the investigators. In cross-validation, a model built on a 13 V-J signature told ophthalmopathy apart from stable hyperthyroidism with roughly 87% sensitivity and about 81% specificity, and in testing the same model reached 80%/75%.

The material sequenced was blood. This TCR derives from a man aged 45-65 years with Graves' hyperthyroidism. The chain joins TRBV29-1 to TRBJ2-1; 11 of the junction bases match TRBD2. The sequenced DNA is TGCAGCGTTGACGGACTAGCGGGCGCCCAGGGGAATGAGCAGTTCTTC. This gives the protein CSVDGLAGAQGNEQFF.